This passage covers 11 T cell receptor beta chains from one sample sequenced in a study of blood T cell repertoires in COVID-19. Data came from immunoSEQ multiplex PCR; TCRdb stores just in-frame clones and leaves some out. The sample records some 240,000 clones, around nine tenths being singletons. Input material: peripheral blood. The receptors were gathered from a man aged 55 to 70 who had recovered from COVID-19.

The V and J genes are TRBV30 and TRBJ2-7; perhaps TRBD1 as D (6 bases). Per germline, CDR1 GTSNPN and CDR2 SVGIG (reference sequence). Trimming shortened V by 8 bases and J by 3 bases, and 20 bases separated the two germline ends. CDR3 length: 14 residues. CDR3 in DNA: TGTGCCAGATCCCGCCGGGACACCGACTACGAGCAGTACTTC. Translated: CARSRRDTDYEQYF.

CDR3 DNA sequence: TGCGCCAGCAGCGGTAGTCCAAACACCGGGGAGCTGTTTTTT. It specifies CASSGSPNTGELFF. The chain uses TRBV10-2 and TRBJ2-2; no clear D. The CDR3 spans 14 residues. Germline lookup yields CDR1 WSHSY and CDR2 SAAADI. Trimming took off 6 bases at V and 2 bases at J, with 10 bases between the two ends.

The rearrangement uses TRBV5-4 and TRBJ2-1; 12 bases map to TRBD2. V dropped 3 bases and J dropped 8; count of bases not matched to a gene: 9. This CDR3 has 16 amino acids. Germline CDR1 is SGHNT and CDR2 is YYREEE (reference sequence). CDR3 bases: TGTGCCAGCAGCTCTACCGGACTAGCGGGGATCCATGAGCAGTTCTTC. Protein sequence: CASSSTGLAGIHEQFF.

The CDR3 reads CASSYSNRGGTGELFF. CDR3 coding DNA: TGTGCCAGCAGTTACTCGAACAGGGGGGGCACCGGGGAGCTGTTTTTT. The chain employs TRBV6-6 and TRBJ2-2, with D possibly TRBD1 on 8 matching bases. Germline CDR1 MNHNY, CDR2 SVGAGI (reference sequence). V was trimmed by 0 bases and J by 4 bases, leaving 12 bases between them. This CDR3 comprises 16 residues.

V and J are TRBV5-5 and TRBJ2-1, with unresolved D. The ends were cut back, 4 bases at V and 7 bases at J, with 15 bases in the middle. Germline V CDR1 and CDR2: SGHKS, YYEKEE (reference sequence). This CDR3 has 14 amino acids. CDR3 loop: CASSQEWASNEQFF. Written as DNA, the CDR3 is TGTGCCAGCAGCCAAGAGTGGGCCTCTAATGAGCAGTTCTTC.

CDR3 sequence (DNA): TGTGCCAGCAGGTCTCCGGGACAGGGTTTTGAAGCTTTCTTT. Protein product: CASRSPGQGFEAFF. This rearrangement joins TRBV6-5 to TRBJ1-1, with 9 nucleotides matching TRBD1. Germline V gene data show CDR1 as MNHEY and CDR2 as SVGAGI. The junction had 9 bases not matched to a gene; V was cut back by 6 bases and J by 7 bases. CDR3 length: 14 amino acids.

The chain has TRBV7-2 and TRBJ2-5; the D is unclear. V was cut by 5 bases and J by 3 bases, with 7 bases left in between. CDR1 SGHTA and CDR2 FQGNSA come from the germline V gene. CDR3 length: 12 residues. The CDR3 loop is CASSPAKETQYF. In DNA, the CDR3 is TGTGCCAGCAGCCCCGCGAAAGAGACCCAGTACTTC.

J is TRBJ2-2 and V is TRBV27; 8 nucleotides align to TRBD2. Germline-derived CDR1 and CDR2 are MNHEY and SMNVEV (reference sequence). CDR3 length: 17 amino acids. The V gene end was trimmed by 0 bases and the J gene end by 0 bases; junction bases not matched to a gene: 3. CDR3 amino acids: CASSLSTSGPNTGELFF. For the CDR3, the DNA is TGTGCCAGCAGTTTATCAACTAGCGGACCGAACACCGGGGAGCTGTTTTTT.

The chain links TRBV29-1 to TRBJ1-1, with a possible D match to TRBD1 (5 bases). V lost 7 bases and J 0 bases, leaving 12 bases between the germline ends. There are 13 residues in the CDR3. CDR1 and CDR2 (germline): SQVTM, ANQGSEA. CDR3 sequence reads: CSAWTYLNTEAFF. In DNA, the CDR3 is TGCAGCGCTTGGACATACCTGAACACTGAAGCTTTCTTT. Full variable domain (rest looked up from reference TRBV29-1 and TRBJ1-1): SAVISQKPSRDICQRGTSLTIQCQVDSQVTMMFWYRQQPGQSLTLIATANQGSEATYESGFVIDKFPISRPNLTFSTLTVSNMSPEDSSIYLCSAWTYLNTEAFFGQGTRLTVV.

This clone turned up a few times. The chain joins TRBV5-5 to TRBJ1-5; D is uncertain. The CDR3 length is 13 residues. Germline loops: CDR1 SGHKS, CDR2 YYEKEE (reference sequence). V gave up 0 bases and J gave up 5 bases, with 6 bases separating them. The CDR3 DNA is TGTGCCAGCAGCTTGGGCCAGGATCAGCCCCAGCATTTT. Protein: CASSLGQDQPQHF.

V gene TRBV30 combines with J gene TRBJ1-2, with a tentative D call TRBD1 (5 bases). V was cut by 3 bases and J by 1 base, with 9 bases left in between. CDR1 and CDR2 from the germline V gene are GTSNPN and SVGIG (reference sequence). The CDR3 is made up of 13 amino acids. The CDR3 DNA sequence: TGTGCCTGGAGCCCAGGGAATAACTATGGCTACACCTTC. Protein: CAWSPGNNYGYTF. The variable domain in full, with the rest retrieved from reference TRBV30 and TRBJ1-2, is SQTIHQWPATLVQPVGSPLSLECTVEGTSNPNLYWYRQAAGRGLQLLFYSVGIGQISSEVPQNLSASRPQDRQFILSSKKLLLSDSGFYLCAWSPGNNYGYTFGSGTRLTVV.